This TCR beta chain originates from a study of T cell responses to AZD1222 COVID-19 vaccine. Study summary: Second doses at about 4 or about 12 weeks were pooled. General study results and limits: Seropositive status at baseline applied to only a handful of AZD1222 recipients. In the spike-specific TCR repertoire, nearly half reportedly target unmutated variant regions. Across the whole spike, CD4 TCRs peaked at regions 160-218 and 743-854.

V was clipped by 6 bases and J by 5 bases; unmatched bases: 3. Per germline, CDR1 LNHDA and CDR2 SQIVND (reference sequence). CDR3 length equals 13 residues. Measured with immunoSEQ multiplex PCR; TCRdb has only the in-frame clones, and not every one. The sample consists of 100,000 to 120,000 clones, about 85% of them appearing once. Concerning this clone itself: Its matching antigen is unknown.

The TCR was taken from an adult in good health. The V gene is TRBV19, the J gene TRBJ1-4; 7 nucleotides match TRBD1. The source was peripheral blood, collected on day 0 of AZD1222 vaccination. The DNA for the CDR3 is TGTGCCAGTAGCAAGACAGGGAATGAAAAACTGTTTTTT. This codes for CASSKTGNEKLFF.